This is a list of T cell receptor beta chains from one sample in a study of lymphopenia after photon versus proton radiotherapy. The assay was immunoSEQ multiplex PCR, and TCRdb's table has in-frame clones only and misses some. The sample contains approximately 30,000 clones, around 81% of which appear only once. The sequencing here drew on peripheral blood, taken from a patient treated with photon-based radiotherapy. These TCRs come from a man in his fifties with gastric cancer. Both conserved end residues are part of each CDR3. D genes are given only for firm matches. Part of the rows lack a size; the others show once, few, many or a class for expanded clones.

CDR3nt: TGCGCCAGCAGTGAGTCGGGAAGGGGCGTCATGAACACTGAAGCTTTCTTT; CDR3aa: CASSESGRGVMNTEAFF; d_gene: NA; j_gene: TRBJ1-1; v_gene: TRBV10-2; abundance: NA
CDR3nt: TGTGCCAGCAGCTTCATAGTCCGGTCAGATACGCAGTATTTT; CDR3aa: CASSFIVRSDTQYF; d_gene: NA; j_gene: TRBJ2-3; v_gene: TRBV7-9; abundance: NA
CDR3nt: TGTGCCAGCAGCCAGAGGTCTACGGATGAGCAGTTCTTC; CDR3aa: CASSQRSTDEQFF; d_gene: NA; j_gene: TRBJ2-1; v_gene: TRBV7-9; abundance: NA
CDR3nt: TGTGCCAGCAGTTTACTACAGGTCTCGAGGAATGAGCAGTTCTTC; CDR3aa: CASSLLQVSRNEQFF; d_gene: NA; j_gene: TRBJ2-1; v_gene: TRBV27; abundance: NA
CDR3nt: TGTGCTAGTGGTTTGGTCATCCAGGGGTCGGGCTACACCTTC; CDR3aa: CASGLVIQGSGYTF; d_gene: NA; j_gene: TRBJ1-2; v_gene: TRBV12-5; abundance: NA
CDR3nt: TGCAGCGTTGCTCCAGCCAACTACGAGCAGTACTTC; CDR3aa: CSVAPANYEQYF; d_gene: NA; j_gene: TRBJ2-7; v_gene: TRBV29-1; abundance: NA
CDR3nt: TGTGCCAGCAGTATCCCCTACTCCTACGAGCAGTACTTC; CDR3aa: CASSIPYSYEQYF; d_gene: NA; j_gene: TRBJ2-7; v_gene: TRBV6-5; abundance: few
CDR3nt: TGTGCCAGCAGTGAACAAAGGACCGGGGCCAACGTCCTGACTTTC; CDR3aa: CASSEQRTGANVLTF; d_gene: NA; j_gene: TRBJ2-6; v_gene: TRBV2; abundance: once
CDR3nt: TGTGCCAGTAGTTTAGGGCAGGGGGCAGGAGGCTACACCTTC; CDR3aa: CASSLGQGAGGYTF; d_gene: TRBD1; j_gene: TRBJ1-2; v_gene: TRBV19; abundance: few
CDR3nt: TGTGCCAGCAATATTGGGACACACAATGAAAAACTGTTTTTT; CDR3aa: CASNIGTHNEKLFF; d_gene: NA; j_gene: TRBJ1-4; v_gene: TRBV2; abundance: once
CDR3nt: TGTGCCAGCAGTATCCCGGGACAGGGGGGTTATGAAGCTTTCTTT; CDR3aa: CASSIPGQGGYEAFF; d_gene: TRBD1; j_gene: TRBJ1-1; v_gene: TRBV2; abundance: NA
CDR3nt: TGTGCCAGCAGCTTAGGGGGTCGGGGCCATGAAAAACTGTTTTTT; CDR3aa: CASSLGGRGHEKLFF; d_gene: NA; j_gene: TRBJ1-4; v_gene: TRBV7-9; abundance: NA
CDR3nt: TGCAGCGGAAGGGCAGGTACGGGTATAAACACTGAAGCTTTCTTT; CDR3aa: CSGRAGTGINTEAFF; d_gene: NA; j_gene: TRBJ1-1; v_gene: TRBV29-1; abundance: NA
CDR3nt: TGTGCCAGCAGCTTAAATAGCGGGGGGACCTGGAATGAGCAGTTCTTC; CDR3aa: CASSLNSGGTWNEQFF; d_gene: TRBD2; j_gene: TRBJ2-1; v_gene: TRBV7-9; abundance: NA
CDR3nt: TGTGCCAGCAGCTTCTTGTCATCTCAAGAGACCCAGTACTTC; CDR3aa: CASSFLSSQETQYF; d_gene: NA; j_gene: TRBJ2-5; v_gene: TRBV5-8; abundance: NA
CDR3nt: TGTGCCAGTAGTATAGTAGGGGGGCGCGCCACCGGGGAGCTGTTTTTT; CDR3aa: CASSIVGGRATGELFF; d_gene: NA; j_gene: TRBJ2-2; v_gene: TRBV19; abundance: once
CDR3nt: TGCGCCAGCAGCTTGGGTACGGTGGGGAGTGCTGAAGCTTTCTTT; CDR3aa: CASSLGTVGSAEAFF; d_gene: NA; j_gene: TRBJ1-1; v_gene: TRBV5-1; abundance: NA
CDR3nt: TGTGCCAGCAGGACAAGGACGACTAGCACAGATACGCAGTATTTT; CDR3aa: CASRTRTTSTDTQYF; d_gene: NA; j_gene: TRBJ2-3; v_gene: TRBV2; abundance: once
CDR3nt: TGTGCCAGCTCTGCGCGGCAGGGTGGAGAAAAACTGTTTTTT; CDR3aa: CASSARQGGEKLFF; d_gene: NA; j_gene: TRBJ1-4; v_gene: TRBV18; abundance: NA
CDR3nt: TGTGCCAGCAGTTTTAGGGCGAATATCTTGTCGGCCTCTGGGGCCAACGTCCTGACTTTC; CDR3aa: CASSFRANILSASGANVLTF; d_gene: NA; j_gene: TRBJ2-6; v_gene: TRBV27; abundance: NA
CDR3nt: TGTGCCAGCAGCTTGGGGGGCGTCTCTGGAAACACCATATATTTT; CDR3aa: CASSLGGVSGNTIYF; d_gene: NA; j_gene: TRBJ1-3; v_gene: TRBV11-2; abundance: NA
CDR3nt: TGTGCCAGCAGCGAGGGGGGCAGGGGAACCTACAATGAGCAGTTCTTC; CDR3aa: CASSEGGRGTYNEQFF; d_gene: NA; j_gene: TRBJ2-1; v_gene: TRBV7-7; abundance: NA
CDR3nt: TGTGCCAGCAGCTTAATGGCGAACACTGAAGCTTTCTTT; CDR3aa: CASSLMANTEAFF; d_gene: NA; j_gene: TRBJ1-1; v_gene: TRBV7-2; abundance: NA
CDR3nt: TGTGCCAGTAGTTACCCGGGAGCGTACGAGCAGTACTTC; CDR3aa: CASSYPGAYEQYF; d_gene: NA; j_gene: TRBJ2-7; v_gene: TRBV19; abundance: few
CDR3nt: TGTGCCAGCAGTAACGGCAGGGGGAGAGAGACCCAGTACTTC; CDR3aa: CASSNGRGRETQYF; d_gene: TRBD1; j_gene: TRBJ2-5; v_gene: TRBV6-5; abundance: once
CDR3nt: TGCGCCAGCAGCTTGCCCGTCCCGGGACAGGTTAATTCACCCCTCCACTTT; CDR3aa: CASSLPVPGQVNSPLHF; d_gene: TRBD1; j_gene: TRBJ1-6; v_gene: TRBV5-1; abundance: NA
CDR3nt: TGTGCCACCAGCAGAGGGCAGGGAATTAACTACGAGCAGTACTTC; CDR3aa: CATSRGQGINYEQYF; d_gene: NA; j_gene: TRBJ2-7; v_gene: TRBV15; abundance: NA
CDR3nt: TGTGCCAGCAGTGAAGAGGGACAGGGAGTAAAGCAGCCCCAGCATTTT; CDR3aa: CASSEEGQGVKQPQHF; d_gene: TRBD1; j_gene: TRBJ1-5; v_gene: TRBV6-1; abundance: NA
CDR3nt: TGTGCCAGTAGCAACCTACAGGGATCTGGCTACACCTTC; CDR3aa: CASSNLQGSGYTF; d_gene: NA; j_gene: TRBJ1-2; v_gene: TRBV19; abundance: NA
CDR3nt: TGTGCCAGCAGCGCATCGGACACTGAAGCTTTCTTT; CDR3aa: CASSASDTEAFF; d_gene: NA; j_gene: TRBJ1-1; v_gene: TRBV9; abundance: NA
CDR3nt: TGTGCCATCAGCCCGGGACAGGTTAACTATGGCTACACCTTC; CDR3aa: CAISPGQVNYGYTF; d_gene: TRBD1; j_gene: TRBJ1-2; v_gene: TRBV10-3; abundance: NA
CDR3nt: TGTGCCAGCAGCCCCTCGGACAGGAGGAATGAAAAACTGTTTTTT; CDR3aa: CASSPSDRRNEKLFF; d_gene: TRBD1; j_gene: TRBJ1-4; v_gene: TRBV5-6; abundance: NA
CDR3nt: TGTGCCAGCAGATCGATAGACCGCTATAATTCACCCCTCCACTTT; CDR3aa: CASRSIDRYNSPLHF; d_gene: NA; j_gene: TRBJ1-6; v_gene: TRBV6-5; abundance: once
CDR3nt: TGCGCCAGCAGCCTGGGACAGGGGGCGTCTAGCACAGATACGCAGTATTTT; CDR3aa: CASSLGQGASSTDTQYF; d_gene: TRBD1; j_gene: TRBJ2-3; v_gene: TRBV4-1; abundance: NA
CDR3nt: TGCGCCAGCAGCCTGACTAGCGGGGGGGTGGACGGGGAGCTGTTTTTT; CDR3aa: CASSLTSGGVDGELFF; d_gene: TRBD2; j_gene: TRBJ2-2; v_gene: TRBV4-3; abundance: NA
CDR3nt: TGTGCCAGTAGAGGGCTAGCGGGGGCTAGCACAGATACGCAGTATTTT; CDR3aa: CASRGLAGASTDTQYF; d_gene: TRBD2; j_gene: TRBJ2-3; v_gene: TRBV19; abundance: NA
CDR3nt: TGCAGCGTTTCTACCAGGGGTGTAGCCACTGAAGCTTTCTTT; CDR3aa: CSVSTRGVATEAFF; d_gene: NA; j_gene: TRBJ1-1; v_gene: TRBV29-1; abundance: few
CDR3nt: TGTGCCAGCAGCCAAGGGGCTGGGGCACGTGAAAAACTGTTTTTT; CDR3aa: CASSQGAGAREKLFF; d_gene: NA; j_gene: TRBJ1-4; v_gene: TRBV14; abundance: few
CDR3nt: TGTGCCTCATCGACAGGGAGGGGACCCACGAACACCGGGGAGCTGTTTTTT; CDR3aa: CASSTGRGPTNTGELFF; d_gene: NA; j_gene: TRBJ2-2; v_gene: TRBV30; abundance: NA
CDR3nt: TGTGCCAGCAGTGTCCAGGGGGGCACAGATACGCAGTATTTT; CDR3aa: CASSVQGGTDTQYF; d_gene: TRBD1; j_gene: TRBJ2-3; v_gene: TRBV6-4; abundance: NA
CDR3nt: TGCGCCAGCAGTCCGGGCCATGAGCAGTTCTTC; CDR3aa: CASSPGHEQFF; d_gene: NA; j_gene: TRBJ2-1; v_gene: TRBV10-1; abundance: NA
CDR3nt: TGTGCCACCAGCAACGACAGGGTCGAGACCCAGTACTTC; CDR3aa: CATSNDRVETQYF; d_gene: TRBD1; j_gene: TRBJ2-5; v_gene: TRBV15; abundance: once